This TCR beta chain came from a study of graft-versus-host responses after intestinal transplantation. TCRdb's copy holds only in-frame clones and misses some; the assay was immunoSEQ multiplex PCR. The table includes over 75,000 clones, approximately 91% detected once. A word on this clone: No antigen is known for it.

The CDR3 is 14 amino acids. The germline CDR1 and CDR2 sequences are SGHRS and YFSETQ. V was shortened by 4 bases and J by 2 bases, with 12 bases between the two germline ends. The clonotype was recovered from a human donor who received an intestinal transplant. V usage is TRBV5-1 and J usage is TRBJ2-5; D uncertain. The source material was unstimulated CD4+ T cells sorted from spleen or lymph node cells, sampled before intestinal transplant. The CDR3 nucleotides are TGCGCCAGCAGCCTGAGACGGGTTCAAGAGACCCAGTACTTC. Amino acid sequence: CASSLRRVQETQYF. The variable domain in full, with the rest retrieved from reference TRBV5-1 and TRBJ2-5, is KAGVTQTPRYLIKTRGQQVTLSCSPISGHRSVSWYQQTPGQGLQFLFEYFSETQRNKGNFPGRFSGRQFSNSRSEMNVSTLELGDSALYLCASSLRRVQETQYFGPGTRLLVL.